These 9 T cell receptor beta chains share one sample of origin, sequenced in a study of T cell repertoires in cytomegalovirus infection. TCRdb independently ran MiXCR on the reads; one entry per CDR3 protein. The sample includes about 330,000 distinct CDR3 sequences, roughly 34% of them seen just once. Their antigen targets remain unknown. Sequencing was performed on cultured PBMCs, taken from culture after CMV antigen stimulation. All receptors derive from a human donor in good health (CMV status not recorded). Some clones in this sample may be carry-over from other donors' samples.

The genes are TRBV6-2 or TRBV6-3 and TRBJ2-5; 11 bases are a match to TRBD2. The CDR3 contains 14 residues. J gave up 5 bases and V 7 bases, and 6 bases lay outside the gene matches. Germline-derived CDR1 and CDR2 are MNHEY and SVGEGT. The DNA for the CDR3 is TGTGCCAGCACTGACGGACTAGCGGGTGAGACCCAGTACTTC. Residues: CASTDGLAGETQYF.

This clonotype has just a few counts. This chain uses TRBV19 with TRBJ2-7; TRBD2 agrees at 9 bases. V lost 11 bases to trimming and J lost 1 base; unmatched junction nucleotides: 12. Germline V CDR1 and CDR2: LNHDA, SQIVND (reference sequence). The CDR3 spans 15 residues. The CDR3 region has the DNA TGTGCCTCGGCCCAAGGGACTAGCCTATCCTACGAGCAGTACTTC. Translating it yields CASAQGTSLSYEQYF.

This clonotype appeared a few times. V and J are TRBV28 and TRBJ1-6, with 10 bases matching TRBD1. The CDR3 contains 16 residues. With V trimmed by 5 bases and J by 7 bases, 8 bases remained unmatched. Germline CDR1 reads MDHEN; CDR2 reads SYDVKM. The CDR3 sequence: CASSIDRGQRNSPLHF. The CDR3, as DNA: TGTGCCAGCAGTATCGACAGGGGGCAACGGAATTCACCCCTCCACTTT.

The chain couples TRBV14 to TRBJ1-2; weak D call: TRBD1 (5 bases). V was pared by 4 bases and J by 4 bases, with 13 bases between. Germline values: CDR1 SGHDN, CDR2 FVKESK. CDR3 length equals 14 residues. CDR3 sequence: CASSPDSLPYGYTF. The CDR3 region has the DNA TGTGCCAGCAGCCCCGACAGCCTGCCCTATGGCTACACCTTC.

The chain carries TRBV19 and TRBJ2-3; D may be TRBD1 or TRBD2 (5 bases each). This CDR3 spans 11 amino acids. Germline V gives CDR1 LNHDA, CDR2 SQIVND (reference sequence). CDR3 protein: CPGRSTDTQYF. CDR3 nucleotides: TGTCCGGGACGCAGCACAGATACGCAGTATTTT.

This clonotype was seen at least ten times. The rearrangement links TRBV12-3 or TRBV12-4 to TRBJ2-7; TRBD1 matches 9 bases. There are 14 residues in the CDR3. V shed 5 bases, J shed 1 base, and the junction held 3 bases outside the gene matches. This CDR3 is CASSPGTGSYEQYV. CDR3 in DNA: TGTGCCAGCAGTCCCGGGACAGGGTCCTACGAGCAGTACGTC.

This clonotype was picked up a small number of times. The gene calls are TRBV4-3 and TRBJ2-1; 7 positions agree with TRBD1. V shed 4 bases and J 8 bases; nucleotides not matched to a gene: 5. Germline V gene lookup returns CDR1 LGHNA and CDR2 YSLEER. This CDR3 contains 13 residues. The CDR3 region has the DNA TGCGCCAGCAGCCTCCAACAGGGGTATGAGCAGTTCTTC. It is translated as CASSLQQGYEQFF.

In this sample, this clonotype turned up many times. The rearrangement joins TRBV28 to TRBJ2-2; TRBD2 matches at 8 bases. This CDR3 has 15 amino acids. The V gene's germline CDR1 is MDHEN and CDR2 SYDVKM. The junction had 3 bases not matched to a gene; V was cut back by 6 bases and J by 0 bases. The CDR3 spells CASRLAGANTGELFF. DNA of the CDR3: TGTGCCAGCAGGCTAGCGGGCGCGAACACCGGGGAGCTGTTTTTT.

The chain uses TRBV6-2 or TRBV6-3 and TRBJ2-6; the D gene is possibly TRBD2 (6 bases). The germline V gene encodes CDR1 MNHEY and CDR2 SVGEGT. Trimming cost V 6 bases and J 0 bases, with 18 bases left between them. This CDR3 has 18 amino acids. CDR3 amino acids: CASSLFGGTSSGANVLTF. The CDR3 region has the DNA TGTGCCAGCAGCCTTTTCGGGGGAACGAGCTCTGGGGCCAACGTCCTGACTTTC.